This entry concerns a single T cell receptor (beta chain). Its cognate antigen is unknown. All TRB cDNA libraries came from 5' RACE performed with UMI labels. TCRdb reanalyzed the 5' RACE reads, giving one entry per CDR3 protein sequence and no DNA. Its table lists approximately 98,000 distinct CDR3 sequences. The data were obtained in a study of CXCR3-negative and CXCR3-positive naive CD8 T cells. The CDR3 consists of 14 residues. CDR1 and CDR2 (germline): DFQATT, SNEGSKA (reference sequence). Overall study results and limits: Within a donor, both naive subsets shared TRBV-TRBJ usage, unlike memory cells. More hydrophobic TRB CDR3s were found in CXCR3-positive naive cells than in CXCR3-negative naive cells.

The rearrangement uses TRBV20-1 and TRBJ2-1; TCRdb's assignment of TRBD2 cannot be checked, as there is no DNA. The source is a human donor in good health. Some clones in this sample may be carry-over from other donors' samples. Sequenced: naive CXCR3+ CD8+ T cells from blood. Documented subset: CD45RO-CCR7+CD27+CD95- naive CD8+ T cells expressing CXCR3 (TNR3+). The CDR3: CSANQRGSYNEQFF.